A selection of T cell receptor beta chains follows, all from one sample in a study of CD8+ T cells in alopecia areata. The method was immunoSEQ multiplex PCR; TCRdb's version includes in-frame clones alone and lacks a portion of them. Of about 200,000 clones in the sample, about three fifths are singletons; the top ten hold about 3.5%. The sequencing here drew on CD4+ T cells sorted from blood, taken at week 4, from a patient treated with tofacitinib. The receptor set was obtained from a human donor with alopecia areata. The conserved cysteine and the conserved F or W are not part of the CDR3 here. The size field is filled for only some rows; it gives once, few, many or a size class.

j_call v_call clone_size cdr3_aa
TRBJ1-1 TRBV30 - AWSKPGTGRTEAF
TRBJ2-2 TRBV10-3 few AAQGTGNTGELF
TRBJ1-2 TRBV29-1 few SVDSTGVNYGYT
TRBJ2-7 TRBV6-1 - ASMSRGKDEQY
TRBJ1-5 TRBV30 - AWSRTGWVQPQH
TRBJ2-1 TRBV5-1 - ASSFAGLAGPYNEQF
TRBJ1-1 TRBV2 few ASSEAGTGHTNTEAF
TRBJ2-1 TRBV28 few ASTTGINEQF
TRBJ1-1 TRBV6-5 - ASSPPGSEAF
TRBJ1-2 TRBV2 - ASSVEQGGHGYT
TRBJ1-6 TRBV5-6 - ASSSPRGSNSPLH
TRBJ2-1 TRBV9 - ASSVLPSGGDSYNEQF
TRBJ1-2 TRBV2 - ASSGTGTGNYGYT
TRBJ1-6 TRBV6-5 few ASSSSVQHNSPLH
TRBJ1-1 TRBV2 - ASSQTTGRMNTEAF
TRBJ1-2 TRBV4-2 - ASSPNRGTNYGYT
TRBJ1-2 TRBV5-1 - ASSLSENYGYT
TRBJ2-2 TRBV29-1 - SAGTDYTGELF
TRBJ1-5 TRBV18 - ASSPGQGNQPQH
TRBJ2-5 TRBV29-1 - SVEGGMYQETQY
TRBJ1-3 TRBV5-1 - ASSLSGSSGNTIY
TRBJ2-5 TRBV15 - ATSRNEGVRTQY
TRBJ2-5 TRBV29-1 - SVGSRETQY